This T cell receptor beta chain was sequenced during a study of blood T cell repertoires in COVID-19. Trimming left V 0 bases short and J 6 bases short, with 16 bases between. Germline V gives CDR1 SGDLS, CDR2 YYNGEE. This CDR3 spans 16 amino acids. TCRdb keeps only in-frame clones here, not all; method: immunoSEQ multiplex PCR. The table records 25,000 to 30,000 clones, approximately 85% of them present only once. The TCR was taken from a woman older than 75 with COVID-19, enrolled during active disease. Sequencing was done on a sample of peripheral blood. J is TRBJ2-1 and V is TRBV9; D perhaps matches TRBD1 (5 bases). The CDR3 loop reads CASSVGVKMGLNEQFF. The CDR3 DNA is TGTGCCAGCAGCGTAGGGGTCAAAATGGGGCTCAATGAGCAGTTCTTC.